A single sample is the source of the 18 T cell receptor beta chains below, sequenced in a study of CD8+CD57+ T cells in acquired aplastic anemia. Sequenced patients had shown CD8+CD57+ cell expansion by flow cytometry. Researchers used genomic DNA as the template to profile TCR beta VDJ and CDR3. TCRdb recomputed calls from the reads with MiXCR, one row per CDR3 protein. The table shows around 430,000 distinct CDR3 sequences, with roughly 34% occurring only once. Sequencing was performed on sorted CD4+, CD8+, or CD8+CD57+ T cells (not recorded which) from PBMCs. The receptors stem from a human donor with aplastic anemia.

The sample holds a few counts of this clonotype. J is TRBJ2-7 and V is TRBV10-2, with D possibly TRBD1 on 6 matching bases. The germline V and J ends were trimmed by 1 base and 5 bases, with 9 bases remaining between them. The CDR3 extends over 13 amino acids. Germline CDR1 and CDR2: WSHSY and SAAADI. CDR3 loop: CASSEYRAHEQYF. CDR3 bases: TGCGCCAGCAGTGAGTACAGGGCCCACGAGCAGTACTTC.

This clonotype was observed a few times. V gene TRBV30 combines with J gene TRBJ1-6; D is undetermined. This CDR3 contains 11 residues. V gave up 1 base and J gave up 13 bases, with 8 bases separating them. Germline V CDR1 and CDR2: GTSNPN, SVGIG (reference sequence). CDR3 nucleotide sequence: TGTGCCTGGAGTGCCCCGTTCCCCCTCCACTTT. Translating it yields CAWSAPFPLHF. The variable domain in full, with the rest retrieved from reference TRBV30 and TRBJ1-6, is SQTIHQWPATLVQPVGSPLSLECTVEGTSNPNLYWYRQAAGRGLQLLFYSVGIGQISSEVPQNLSASRPQDRQFILSSKKLLLSDSGFYLCAWSAPFPLHFGNGTRLTVT.

V usage is TRBV2 and J usage is TRBJ2-1, with D hard to call. Germline assignment: CDR1 SNHLY and CDR2 FYNNEI. CDR3 length: 15 residues. V was shortened by 3 bases and J by 3 bases, with 12 bases between the two germline ends. The CDR3 spells CASSEGPTGYNEQFF. For the CDR3, the DNA is TGTGCCAGCAGTGAGGGCCCGACTGGCTACAATGAGCAGTTCTTC.

The table lists this clonotype with a few counts. V gene TRBV10-3 combines with J gene TRBJ1-3; TRBD1 matches at 12 bases. This CDR3 has 18 amino acids. Germline lookup yields CDR1 ENHRY and CDR2 SYGVKD. After removal of 0 bases from V and 4 bases from J, the junction contained 7 bases not matched to a gene. The CDR3 spells CAISESMGQGARGNTIYF. The DNA of the CDR3 is TGTGCCATCAGTGAGTCTATGGGACAGGGGGCGCGAGGAAACACCATATATTTT.

This chain connects TRBV5-1 to TRBJ1-2; D is perhaps TRBD1 (5 bases). Trimming left V 6 bases short and J 1 base short, with 13 bases between. From germline, CDR1 is SGHRS and CDR2 YFSETQ. The CDR3 loop spans 14 amino acids. The CDR3 loop reads CASNDLGGNYGYTF. CDR3 bases: TGCGCCAGCAACGATCTCGGGGGTAACTATGGCTACACCTTC.

This clonotype was seen many times. This chain joins TRBV7-8 and TRBJ1-2; tentative D call: TRBD1 (6 bases). The CDR3 runs to 14 residues. The ends were cut back, 5 bases at V and 4 bases at J, with 14 bases in the middle. Germline CDR1 SGHVS, CDR2 FQNEAQ. This CDR3 is CASSGRGGTYGYTF. The CDR3, as DNA: TGTGCCAGCAGCGGCCGAGGGGGTACCTATGGCTACACCTTC.

Notes on this clonotype: A read error may explain this, as a much larger clone is one base away. The chain links TRBV13 to TRBJ2-3, with 10 bases lining up with TRBD2. The CDR3 is made up of 13 amino acids. In germline, CDR1 is PRHDT, CDR2 FYEKMQ (reference sequence). V was clipped by 3 bases and J by 6 bases; unmatched bases: 0. The CDR3 loop reads CASSFSGGDTQYF. The CDR3 nucleotides read TGTGCCAGCAGCTTTAGCGGGGGGGATACGCAGTATTTT.

There are a few counts of this clonotype. The J gene is TRBJ2-1, the V gene TRBV9, with 10 nucleotides matching TRBD1. Unmatched junction bases numbered 11, after V lost 3 bases and J lost 5 bases. Germline V lookup: CDR1 SGDLS, CDR2 YYNGEE. The length of the CDR3 is 17 residues. DNA for the CDR3: TGTGCCAGCAGCGGTCCTTTGGGACAGGGGTCCCACAATGAGCAGTTCTTC. It is translated as CASSGPLGQGSHNEQFF.

This clonotype was detected only a few times. CDR3 region: CASSLAGVGEETQYF. Written as DNA, the CDR3 is TGCGCCAGCAGCTTGGCCGGGGTGGGTGAGGAGACCCAGTACTTC. This chain joins TRBV5-1 and TRBJ2-5, with a possible D match to TRBD2 (5 bases). The germline V gene has CDR1 SGHRS and CDR2 YFSETQ. Between the trimmed V and J ends, which lost 0 bases and 5 bases, there was a span of 14 bases. CDR3 length: 15 residues.

This clonotype appeared many times. The V and J genes are TRBV9 and TRBJ2-5; 7 bases are shared with TRBD2. Germline V lookup: CDR1 SGDLS, CDR2 YYNGEE. The CDR3 totals 15 residues. V lost 6 bases, J lost 2 bases, and 10 bases stayed unmatched. CDR3 nucleotides: TGTGCCAGCAACTCCCGGGGAGGGAGTCAAGAGACCCAGTACTTC. It codes for CASNSRGGSQETQYF.

A word on this clonotype: This may come from a read error, since a much larger clone is one base off. The chain couples TRBV11-1 to TRBJ2-4; 7 positions match TRBD1. This CDR3 has 14 residues. Losses at the gene ends were 2 bases for V and 8 bases for J; bases not matched to a gene: 6. CDR1 SGHAT and CDR2 FQDESV come from the germline V gene (reference sequence). CDR3 sequence reads: CASSLSDRVDIQYF. The CDR3 DNA follows: TGTGCCAGCAGCTTATCTGACAGGGTGGACATTCAGTACTTC. Full variable domain (missing parts from reference TRBV11-1 and TRBJ2-4): EAEVAQSPRYKITEKSQAVAFWCDPISGHATLYWYRQILGQGPELLVQFQDESVVDDSQLPKDRFSAERLKGVDSTLKIQPAELGDSAMYLCASSLSDRVDIQYFGAGTRLSVL.

This rearrangement joins TRBV19 to TRBJ2-2; D is unresolved. Trimming cost V 1 base and J 2 bases, with 5 bases left between them. CDR3 length: 14 amino acids. From germline, CDR1 is LNHDA and CDR2 SQIVND (reference sequence). The CDR3 sequence: CASSIVYNTGELFF. For the CDR3, the DNA is TGTGCCAGTAGTATAGTATACAACACCGGGGAGCTGTTTTTT.

The J gene is TRBJ2-7, the V gene TRBV4-2; 11 nucleotides align to TRBD2. The CDR3 extends over 16 amino acids. Germline assignment: CDR1 LGHNA and CDR2 YNFKEQ. V shed 0 bases and J 8 bases; nucleotides not matched to a gene: 9. The CDR3 reads CASSQDRLAGPGKQYF. The DNA of the CDR3 is TGTGCCAGCAGCCAAGATCGACTAGCGGGACCTGGCAAGCAGTACTTC.

This clonotype turned up a few times. The rearrangement uses TRBV12-3 or TRBV12-4 and TRBJ1-2; 7 bases match TRBD1. The ends lost 5 bases at V and 0 bases at J; junction bases unmatched: 3. The CDR3 has 14 amino acids. The DNA of the CDR3 is TGTGCCAGCAGTGCCGGGACAGCTAACTATGGCTACACCTTC. Its protein is CASSAGTANYGYTF.

Ten or more counts support this clonotype. The chain links TRBV5-1 to TRBJ2-5; 13 nucleotides match TRBD2. The J segment lost 5 bases and the V segment lost 4 bases, leaving 8 bases of the junction unmatched. Looked up from germline, CDR1 is SGHRS and CDR2 is YFSETQ. The CDR3 has 16 residues. Written as DNA, the CDR3 is TGCGCCAGCAGCCCAGGACTAGCGGGGGTCCGGGAGACCCAGTACTTC. It yields the protein CASSPGLAGVRETQYF.

Ten or more counts support this clonotype. This sequence joins TRBV19 and TRBJ1-5; D is undetermined. Trimming removed 7 bases at V and 1 base at J, with 14 bases between. This CDR3 region has 15 residues. CDR1 and CDR2 (germline): LNHDA, SQIVND (reference sequence). The CDR3 loop reads CASKVERASNQPQHF. The DNA for the CDR3 is TGTGCCAGTAAGGTTGAGAGGGCCAGCAATCAGCCCCAGCATTTT.

The V and J genes are TRBV5-1 and TRBJ2-5, with a possible D match to TRBD1 (6 bases). CDR1 and CDR2 (germline): SGHRS, YFSETQ. The ends were cut back, 0 bases at V and 2 bases at J, with 11 bases in the middle. The CDR3 runs to 15 residues. CDR3 in amino acids: CASSLDGQLQETQYF. The CDR3 nucleotides read TGCGCCAGCAGCTTGGATGGACAGCTACAAGAGACCCAGTACTTC.

The J gene is TRBJ2-7, the V gene TRBV27, with 7 bases lining up with TRBD2. The CDR3 sequence is 14 residues long. The ends lost 5 bases at V and 5 bases at J; junction bases unmatched: 9. Germline CDR1 MNHEY, CDR2 SMNVEV (reference sequence). The CDR3 sequence is CASSTVRELDEQYF. CDR3 DNA sequence: TGTGCCAGCAGTACCGTGCGGGAGTTAGACGAGCAGTACTTC.